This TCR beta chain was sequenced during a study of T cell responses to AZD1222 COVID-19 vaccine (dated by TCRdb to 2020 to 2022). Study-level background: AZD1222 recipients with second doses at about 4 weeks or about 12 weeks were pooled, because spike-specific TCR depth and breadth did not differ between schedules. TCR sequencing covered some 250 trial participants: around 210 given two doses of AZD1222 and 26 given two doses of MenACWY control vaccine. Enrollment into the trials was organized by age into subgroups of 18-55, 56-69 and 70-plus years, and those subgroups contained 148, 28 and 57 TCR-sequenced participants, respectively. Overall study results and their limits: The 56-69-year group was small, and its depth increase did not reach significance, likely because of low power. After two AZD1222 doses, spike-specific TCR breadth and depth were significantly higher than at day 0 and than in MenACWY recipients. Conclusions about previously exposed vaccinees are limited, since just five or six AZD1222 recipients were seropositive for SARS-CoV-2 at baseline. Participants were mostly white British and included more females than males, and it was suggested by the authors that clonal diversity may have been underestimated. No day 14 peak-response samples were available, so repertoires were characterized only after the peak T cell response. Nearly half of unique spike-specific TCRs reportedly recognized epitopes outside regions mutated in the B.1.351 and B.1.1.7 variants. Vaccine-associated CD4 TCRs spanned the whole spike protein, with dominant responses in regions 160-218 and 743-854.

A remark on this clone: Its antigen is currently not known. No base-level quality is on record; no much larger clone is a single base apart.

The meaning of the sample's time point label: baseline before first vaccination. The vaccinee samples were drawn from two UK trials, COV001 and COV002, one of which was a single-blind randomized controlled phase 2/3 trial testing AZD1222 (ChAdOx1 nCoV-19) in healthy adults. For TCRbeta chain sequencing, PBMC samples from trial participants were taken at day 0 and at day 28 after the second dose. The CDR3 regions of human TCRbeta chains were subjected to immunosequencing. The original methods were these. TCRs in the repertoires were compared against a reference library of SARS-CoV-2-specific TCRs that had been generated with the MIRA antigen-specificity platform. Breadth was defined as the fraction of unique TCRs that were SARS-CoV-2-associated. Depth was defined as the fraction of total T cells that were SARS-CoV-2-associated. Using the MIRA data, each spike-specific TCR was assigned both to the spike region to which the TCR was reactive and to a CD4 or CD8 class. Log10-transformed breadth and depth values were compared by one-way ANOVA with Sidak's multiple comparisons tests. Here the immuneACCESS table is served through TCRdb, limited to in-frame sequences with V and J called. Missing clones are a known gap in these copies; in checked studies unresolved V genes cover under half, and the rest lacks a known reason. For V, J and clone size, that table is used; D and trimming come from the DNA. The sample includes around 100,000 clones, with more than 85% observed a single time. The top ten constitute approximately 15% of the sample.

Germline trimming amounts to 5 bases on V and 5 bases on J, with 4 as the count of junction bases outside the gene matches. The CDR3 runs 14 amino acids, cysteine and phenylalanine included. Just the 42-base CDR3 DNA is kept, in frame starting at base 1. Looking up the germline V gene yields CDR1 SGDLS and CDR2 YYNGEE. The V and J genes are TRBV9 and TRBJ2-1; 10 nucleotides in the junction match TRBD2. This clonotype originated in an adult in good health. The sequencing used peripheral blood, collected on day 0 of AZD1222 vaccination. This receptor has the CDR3 CASSTGTSDNEQFF. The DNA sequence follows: TGTGCCAGCAGTACCGGGACTAGCGACAATGAGCAGTTCTTC. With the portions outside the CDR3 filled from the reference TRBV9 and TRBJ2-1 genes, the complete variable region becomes DSGVTQTPKHLITATGQRVTLRCSPRSGDLSVYWYQQSLDQGLQFLIQYYNGEERAKGNILERFSAQQFPDLHSELNLSSLELGDSALYFCASSTGTSDNEQFFGPGTRLTVL.